The 8 T cell receptor beta chains given below trace back to one sample, sequenced in a study of T cell responses to AZD1222 COVID-19 vaccine listed by TCRdb under 2021. Receptor libraries were prepared by the immunoSEQ multiplex PCR assay. What TCRdb holds here is the immuneACCESS table cut down to in-frame rearrangements. Part of the clones is not present; checked against another copy, under half of the missing clones reflect an unresolved V gene, and the others are unexplained. The sample yields 100,000 to 120,000 clones; about 87% were counted once. The ten biggest clones cover 1.6% of the sample. The sample's time point, from its label and the paper: baseline before first vaccination. Sequenced material: peripheral blood, taken on day 0 of AZD1222 vaccination. All receptors derive from an adult in good health.

The sample holds a few counts of this clone. This chain links TRBV19 with TRBJ2-7; D possibly corresponds to TRBD2 (7 bases). Trimming left V 9 bases short and J 4 bases short, with 10 bases between. This CDR3 is 11 amino acids long. Looked up from germline, CDR1 is LNHDA and CDR2 is SQIVND (reference sequence). CDR3 region: CASGGRYEQYF. The CDR3 DNA reads as TGTGCCAGCGGGGGGCGGTACGAGCAGTACTTC.

The genes are TRBV11-2 and TRBJ2-1, with a tentative D call TRBD2 (5 bases). CDR1 SGHAT and CDR2 FQNNGV come from the germline V gene. This CDR3 has 14 amino acids. The V and J ends lost 2 bases and 6 bases respectively, with 11 bases between them. CDR3 DNA: TGTGCCAGCAGCTTAAACGTAGCGCTCAATGAGCAGTTCTTC. Residues: CASSLNVALNEQFF.

The CDR3 protein is CASSLLHREETQYF. The CDR3 DNA sequence: TGTGCCAGCAGCTTGTTGCACAGGGAAGAGACCCAGTACTTC. The chain uses TRBV5-6 and TRBJ2-5; maybe TRBD1 (6 bases). The CDR3 length is 14 residues. V was shortened by 1 base and J by 3 bases, with 10 bases between the two germline ends. CDR1 SGHDT and CDR2 YYEEEE come from the germline V gene.

This chain joins TRBV2 and TRBJ2-7; 9 bases align to TRBD1. Trimming removed 7 bases from V and 4 bases from J; junction bases left unmatched: 5. The CDR3 has 13 amino acids. CDR1 is SNHLY, CDR2 FYNNEI, per germline. This CDR3 is CASKGTGPYEQYF. CDR3 DNA: TGTGCCAGCAAAGGGACAGGGCCGTACGAGCAGTACTTC.

The chain employs TRBV6-1 and TRBJ1-5; D is unclear. V lost 1 base, J lost 7 bases, and 8 bases lay in between. The CDR3 spans 13 residues. CDR1 and CDR2 (germline): MNHNS, SASEGT. Here the CDR3 reads CASSEGVRQPQHF. The CDR3 DNA reads as TGTGCCAGCAGTGAAGGGGTAAGACAGCCCCAGCATTTT.

The chain is built from TRBV12-3 or TRBV12-4 and TRBJ1-1, with D unresolved. V was shortened by 3 bases and J by 6 bases, with 8 bases between the two germline ends. The CDR3 runs 12 residues. The CDR3 loop reads CASSFKGAEAFF. CDR3 DNA: TGTGCCAGCAGTTTTAAGGGCGCTGAAGCTTTCTTT.

The CDR3 nucleotides read TGCGCCAGCAGCTTGGGGGACATCCCTTCAGGGCAGTACTTC. Its translation: CASSLGDIPSGQYF. The V call is TRBV5-1, the J call TRBJ2-7; D may be TRBD1 (6 bases). Germline CDR1 is SGHRS and CDR2 is YFSETQ. The length of the CDR3 is 14 residues. V was pared by 0 bases and J by 9 bases, with 16 bases between.

The table lists this clone with a few counts. Here the CDR3 reads CSVEDQDFAGEGKLFF. CDR3 in DNA: TGCAGCGTTGAAGATCAAGATTTTGCAGGGGAAGGAAAACTGTTTTTT. The J gene is TRBJ1-4, the V gene TRBV29-1; D possibly corresponds to TRBD1 (6 bases). Trimming removed 0 bases at V and 10 bases at J, with 21 bases between. Germline V CDR1 and CDR2: SQVTM, ANQGSEA. This CDR3 contains 16 residues.